The T cell receptor beta chain under discussion was sequenced for a study of shared clonotypes between healthy human individuals. The study used approximately 92 million PBMCs per unsorted sample for genomic DNA. Libraries were prepared by immunoSEQ multiplex PCR; TCRdb keeps only in-frame clonotypes and omits some of them. The sample lists about 470,000 clones, around 79% occurring once. Germline CDR1 reads MDHEN; CDR2 reads SYDVKM. This CDR3 is built from 16 residues. The sample was PBMCs. The chain is built from TRBV28 and TRBJ2-5; tentatively, D is TRBD2 (5 bases). The J call could be wrong; TRBJ2-7 is a better fit for the DNA end. The receptor was derived from a woman aged 40 to 50 in good health. Some clones in this sample may be carry-over from other donors' samples. The CDR3 DNA sequence: TGTGCCAGCAGTTCCCTCGGGGTAGCCAGCTCCTACGAGCAGTACTTC. Translation: CASSSLGVASSYEQYF.